This T cell receptor (beta chain) was captured by sequencing in a study of blood T cell repertoires in COVID-19. Study in general: PBMCs, B-cell-depleted T cells, or T cells provided the cDNA or gDNA that made up the material.

Germline V gene lookup returns CDR1 SEHNR and CDR2 FQNEAQ (reference sequence). This CDR3 contains 16 residues. V was clipped by 5 bases and J by 1 base, with 17 bases between them. Libraries were prepared by immunoSEQ multiplex PCR; TCRdb keeps only in-frame clonotypes and omits some of them. The data hold 300,000 to 350,000 clones, with 88% observed a single time. Cohort placement rested on clinical history that participants reported themselves. Each exposed participant met a COVID-19 case in the 2 weeks preceding study entry. The source of this sequence is a woman aged 25 to 45 who had been exposed to COVID-19. The genes are TRBV7-9 and TRBJ1-1; D may be TRBD1 (5 bases). The sample was PBMCs or T cells enriched from blood (not recorded which). CDR3 DNA: TGTGCCAGCAGCCCTGGAGGGAGGGGAAAGAACACTGAAGCTTTCTTT. Translating gives CASSPGGRGKNTEAFF.